The 19 T cell receptor beta chains listed next were all sequenced from one sample in a study of blood T cell repertoires in COVID-19 (dated by TCRdb to 2020 to 2022). The library was obtained by the immunoSEQ multiplex PCR assay. Entries here come from immuneACCESS through TCRdb and include only in-frame sequences with V and J called. Some clones fail to appear in such tables; in the studies checked, an unresolved V gene covers under half of the shortfall, and the cause of the remainder is unknown. The sample table shows some 130,000 clones, and about 83% are seen once. The ten largest clones capture 8.5% to 10% of the sample. Sequencing was done on a sample of peripheral blood. The receptor set was obtained from a man in his forties with active or convalescent COVID-19.

The count of this clone is one. The genes are TRBV7-9 and TRBJ1-6; 7 nucleotides align to TRBD1. The CDR3 runs to 15 residues. With V trimmed by 5 bases and J by 5 bases, 6 bases remained unmatched. Germline V gene lookup returns CDR1 SEHNR and CDR2 FQNEAQ (reference sequence). The CDR3 loop is CASSPTDRNNSPLHF. Written as DNA, the CDR3 is TGTGCCAGCAGCCCAACGGACAGGAATAATTCACCCCTCCACTTT.

This rearrangement joins TRBV6-5 to TRBJ2-4, with D possibly matching TRBD1 (6 bases). CDR3 size: 15 residues. CDR1 MNHEY and CDR2 SVGAGI come from the germline V gene. V dropped 4 bases and J dropped 0 bases, with 10 bases sitting between them. CDR3 amino acids: CASSCQGLAKNIQYF. The CDR3 nucleotides read TGTGCCAGCAGTTGCCAGGGGCTAGCCAAAAACATTCAGTACTTC.

This chain connects TRBV4-2 to TRBJ1-2; weak D call: TRBD1 (5 bases). The CDR3 covers 13 residues. V shed 1 base and J shed 5 bases, with 8 bases lying between them. Germline lookup yields CDR1 LGHNA and CDR2 YNFKEQ. The CDR3 is CASSQGQFYGYTF. The CDR3 nucleotides read TGTGCCAGCAGCCAAGGACAGTTTTATGGCTACACCTTC.

The rearrangement links TRBV3-1 (or the pseudogene TRBV3-2) to TRBJ2-3; D uncertain. V lost 4 bases and J 3 bases, leaving 8 bases between the germline ends. Germline CDR1 is LGHDT and CDR2 is YNNKEL (reference sequence). The CDR3 length is 13 residues. This chain's CDR3 is CASSLQVTDTQYF. CDR3 sequence (DNA): TGTGCCAGCAGCCTCCAGGTTACAGATACGCAGTATTTT.

The chain recombines TRBV7-8 with TRBJ2-6, with D possibly matching TRBD2 (7 bases). The germline V gene has CDR1 SGHVS and CDR2 FQNEAQ. The V and J ends lost 5 bases and 0 bases respectively, with 17 bases between them. CDR3 length: 18 residues. The CDR3 here is CASSPGGHFTSGANVLTF. Here the CDR3 DNA reads TGTGCCAGCAGCCCGGGGGGACACTTCACCTCTGGGGCCAACGTCCTGACTTTC. The whole variable domain, filled in from reference TRBV7-8 and TRBJ2-6, reads GAGVSQSPRYKVAKRGQDVALRCDPISGHVSLFWYQQALGQGPEFLTYFQNEAQLDKSGLPSDRFFAERPEGSVSTLKIQRTQQEDSAVYLCASSPGGHFTSGANVLTFGAGSRLTVL.

The chain couples TRBV3-1 (or the pseudogene TRBV3-2) to TRBJ2-1; D perhaps matches TRBD2 (7 bases). The CDR3 contains 12 residues. CDR1 is LGHDT and CDR2 is YNNKEL in the germline V gene (reference sequence). Between the trimmed V and J ends, which lost 10 bases and 8 bases, there was a span of 15 bases. Here the CDR3 reads CATGGGADEQFF. The CDR3 nucleotides read TGTGCCACGGGTGGGGGGGCGGATGAGCAGTTCTTC.

This sequence joins TRBV4-1 and TRBJ2-3; TRBD2 aligns across 7 bases. CDR1 is MGHRA, CDR2 YSYEKL, per germline. Trimming cost V 0 bases and J 2 bases; bases outside gene matches: 5. The CDR3 runs 16 residues. CDR3 sequence reads: CASSQDWGTNTDTQYF. CDR3 DNA: TGCGCCAGCAGCCAAGATTGGGGGACTAACACAGATACGCAGTATTTT.

The rearrangement uses TRBV7-9 and TRBJ2-5, with TRBD2 matching over 9 bases. The junction had 13 bases not matched to a gene; V was cut back by 5 bases and J by 3 bases. Germline V gives CDR1 SEHNR, CDR2 FQNEAQ (reference sequence). The CDR3 loop spans 17 amino acids. CDR3 amino acids: CASSPHRRASGEETQYF. CDR3 DNA: TGTGCCAGCAGCCCACATCGGAGGGCTAGCGGGGAAGAGACCCAGTACTTC.

The rearrangement joins TRBV5-1 to TRBJ2-2, with 8 bases identical to TRBD1. The junction had 5 bases not matched to a gene; V was cut back by 3 bases and J by 4 bases. Germline V gene sequence: CDR1 SGHRS, CDR2 YFSETQ. The CDR3 contains 15 residues. This chain's CDR3 is CASSSTGVSTGELFF. The CDR3 DNA reads TGCGCCAGCAGCTCGACAGGGGTCTCCACCGGGGAGCTGTTTTTT.

Worth noting for this clone: At one end, the junction sequence differs from germline, possibly due to a read error. V gene TRBV7-7 combines with J gene TRBJ2-3; 11 nucleotides agree with TRBD2. CDR1 and CDR2 from the germline V gene are SSHAT and FNYEAQ (reference sequence). The CDR3 runs 16 residues. The DNA for the CDR3 is TGTGCTAGCAGCTCCGGGACTAGCGGAACGACAGATACGCAGTATTTT. Its translation: CASSSGTSGTTDTQYF.

The chain has TRBV3-1 (or the pseudogene TRBV3-2) and TRBJ1-2, with 12 bases identical to TRBD1. Germline CDR1 and CDR2: LGHDT and YNNKEL (reference sequence). The CDR3 totals 19 residues. The V segment lost 5 bases and the J segment 3 bases; nucleotides outside the gene matches: 16. CDR3 amino acids: CASSKLTPRDRGLDYGYTF. In DNA form, the CDR3 reads TGTGCCAGCAGCAAATTAACCCCCAGGGACAGGGGGCTGGACTATGGCTACACCTTC.

The genes are TRBV6-1 and TRBJ2-1; a weak D match, TRBD2 (6 bases). Per germline, CDR1 MNHNS and CDR2 SASEGT. Trimming took 2 bases from V and 7 from J, leaving 12 bases between them. The CDR3 is made up of 14 amino acids. The CDR3 nucleotides read TGTGCCAGCAGTGAACGGAGGGTAGCGAATGAGCAGTTCTTC. This gives the protein CASSERRVANEQFF.

Regarding this clone: In the same sample, other DNA sequences code for this CDR3. This rearrangement joins TRBV7-9 to TRBJ1-1; D remains unclear. This CDR3 has 13 residues. Trimming took 2 bases from V and 1 from J, leaving 5 bases between them. The germline gives CDR1 SEHNR, CDR2 FQNEAQ (reference sequence). CDR3 amino acids: CASSLSGNTEAFF. CDR3 coding DNA: TGTGCCAGCAGCTTATCAGGGAACACTGAAGCTTTCTTT.

This clone was seen at least ten times. The V and J genes are TRBV7-6 and TRBJ2-1; 8 bases line up with TRBD1. J was trimmed by 7 bases and V by 4 bases; bases with no gene match: 12. The CDR3 is 16 residues long. The germline V gene encodes CDR1 SGHVS and CDR2 FNYEAQ. The CDR3 spells CASSSDVGRGPNEQFF. The CDR3 DNA follows: TGTGCCAGCAGCTCCGATGTGGGCAGGGGGCCGAATGAGCAGTTCTTC. Full variable domain (missing parts from reference TRBV7-6 and TRBJ2-1): GAGVSQSPRYKVTKRGQDVALRCDPISGHVSLYWYRQALGQGPEFLTYFNYEAQQDKSGLPNDRFSAERPEGSISTLTIQRTEQRDSAMYRCASSSDVGRGPNEQFFGPGTRLTVL.

The J gene is TRBJ1-1, the V gene TRBV10-3; D perhaps matches TRBD1 (6 bases). The germline CDR1 and CDR2 sequences are ENHRY and SYGVKD. CDR3 length: 13 residues. V was pared by 9 bases and J by 0 bases, with 11 bases between. CDR3 nucleotides: TGTGCCATAGGACAGTACATGAACACTGAAGCTTTCTTT. It translates to CAIGQYMNTEAFF.

The chain is built from TRBV2 and TRBJ1-6, with D tentatively TRBD1 (6 bases). There are 16 residues in the CDR3. Trimming stripped 3 bases from V and 0 bases from J, with 9 bases between. CDR1 and CDR2 from the germline V gene are SNHLY and FYNNEI. This CDR3 reads CASSEEGGSYNSPLHF. The CDR3, as DNA: TGTGCCAGCAGTGAGGAAGGGGGCTCCTATAATTCACCCCTCCACTTT.

The chain joins TRBV5-4 to TRBJ1-6, with TRBD1 as a possible D gene (5 bases). V shed 0 bases and J shed 7 bases, with 8 bases lying between them. The CDR3 totals 14 residues. The V gene's germline CDR1 is SGHNT and CDR2 YYREEE (reference sequence). CDR3 nucleotide sequence: TGTGCCAGCAGCTTGGGGACAATAAATTCACCCCTCCACTTT. Protein: CASSLGTINSPLHF.

This clone has only one observation. V and J are TRBV7-9 and TRBJ2-6, with 7 bases fitting TRBD1. The CDR3 length is 16 residues. V was pared by 7 bases and J by 4 bases, with 10 bases of the junction left unmatched. The germline gives CDR1 SEHNR, CDR2 FQNEAQ (reference sequence). CDR3 sequence (DNA): TGTGCCAGCAACCCCGGGACAGCGGCCGGGGCCAACGTCCTGACTTTC. Its translation: CASNPGTAAGANVLTF.

The chain carries TRBV15 and TRBJ2-5, with TRBD2 matching 8 bases. Germline V gene lookup returns CDR1 LNHNV and CDR2 YYDKDF (reference sequence). V lost 0 bases to trimming and J lost 2 bases; unmatched junction nucleotides: 2. The CDR3 has 15 amino acids. The CDR3 region is CATSRDVAGQETQYF. Written as DNA, the CDR3 is TGTGCCACCAGCAGAGATGTAGCGGGACAAGAGACCCAGTACTTC.